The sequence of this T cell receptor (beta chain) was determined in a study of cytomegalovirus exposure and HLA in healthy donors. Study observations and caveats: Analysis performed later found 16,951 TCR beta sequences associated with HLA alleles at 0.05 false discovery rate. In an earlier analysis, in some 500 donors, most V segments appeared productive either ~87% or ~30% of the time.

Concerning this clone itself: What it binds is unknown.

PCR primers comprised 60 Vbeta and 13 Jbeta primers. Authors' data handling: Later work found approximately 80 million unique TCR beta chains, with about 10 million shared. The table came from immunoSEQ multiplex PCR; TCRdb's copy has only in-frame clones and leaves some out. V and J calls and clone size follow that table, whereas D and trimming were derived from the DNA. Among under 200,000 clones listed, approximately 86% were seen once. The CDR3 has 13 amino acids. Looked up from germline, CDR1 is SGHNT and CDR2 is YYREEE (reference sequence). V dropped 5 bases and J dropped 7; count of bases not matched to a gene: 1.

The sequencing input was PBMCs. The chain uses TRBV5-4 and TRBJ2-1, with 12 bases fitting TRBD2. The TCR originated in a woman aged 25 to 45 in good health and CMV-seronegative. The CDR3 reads CASRLAGGNEQFF. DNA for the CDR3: TGTGCCAGCAGACTAGCGGGAGGTAATGAGCAGTTCTTC.